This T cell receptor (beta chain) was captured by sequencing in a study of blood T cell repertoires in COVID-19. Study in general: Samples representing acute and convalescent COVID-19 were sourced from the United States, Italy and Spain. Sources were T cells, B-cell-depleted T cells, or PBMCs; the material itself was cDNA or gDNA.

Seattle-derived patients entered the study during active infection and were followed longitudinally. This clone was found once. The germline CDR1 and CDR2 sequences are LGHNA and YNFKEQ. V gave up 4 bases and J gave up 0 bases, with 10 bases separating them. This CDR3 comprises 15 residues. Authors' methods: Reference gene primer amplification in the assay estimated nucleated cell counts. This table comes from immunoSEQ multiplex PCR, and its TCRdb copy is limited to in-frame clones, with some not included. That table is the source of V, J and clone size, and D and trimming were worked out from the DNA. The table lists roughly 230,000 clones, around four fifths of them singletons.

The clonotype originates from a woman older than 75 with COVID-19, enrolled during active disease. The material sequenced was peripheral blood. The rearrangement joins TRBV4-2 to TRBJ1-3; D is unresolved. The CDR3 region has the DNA TGTGCCAGCAGCCGATCCCCTAGCTCTGGAAACACCATATATTTT. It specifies CASSRSPSSGNTIYF.